Below, 3 T cell receptor beta chains from the same sample are listed, as sequenced in a study of CD4+ T cells in melanoma. Sequenced by immunoSEQ multiplex PCR; TCRdb stores in-frame clones only, minus some. Counted here are 140,000 or so clones, roughly 91% occurring once; the ten biggest clones make up over 1.5%. These receptors originate from a human donor with melanoma.

The J gene is TRBJ1-5, the V gene TRBV28; D is uncertain. Germline V gives CDR1 MDHEN, CDR2 SYDVKM. CDR3 length: 16 amino acids. V was pared by 3 bases and J by 0 bases, with 12 bases between. CDR3 in DNA: TGTGCCAGCAGTTTCTCGACTGGGGTTAGCAATCAGCCCCAGCATTTT. Encoded protein: CASSFSTGVSNQPQHF.

In its sample, this clone was seen a few times. The gene calls are TRBV7-8 and TRBJ1-5; unclear D gene. Germline V lookup: CDR1 SGHVS, CDR2 FQNEAQ. The CDR3 contains 15 residues. V was cut by 1 base and J by 4 bases, with 11 bases left in between. The CDR3 sequence is CASSLGNSNNQPQHF. The CDR3 bases are TGTGCCAGCAGCTTAGGCAACAGTAATAATCAGCCCCAGCATTTT. Based on the CDR3 plus reference TRBV7-8 and TRBJ1-5, the full variable domain is GAGVSQSPRYKVAKRGQDVALRCDPISGHVSLFWYQQALGQGPEFLTYFQNEAQLDKSGLPSDRFFAERPEGSVSTLKIQRTQQEDSAVYLCASSLGNSNNQPQHFGDGTRLSIL.

This sequence joins TRBV7-8 and TRBJ2-2, with TRBD2 identical over 12 bases. Germline V lookup: CDR1 SGHVS, CDR2 FQNEAQ. The CDR3 has 16 amino acids. V trimming: 5 bases; J trimming: 8 bases; junction bases outside the gene matches: 9. The CDR3 DNA sequence: TGTGCCAGCAGCCCTCGGACTAGCGGGGTGTCAGGGGAGCTGTTTTTT. Its protein product is CASSPRTSGVSGELFF.